This T cell receptor (beta chain) was retrieved from a study of blood T cell repertoires in COVID-19. Study information: The study drew acute and convalescent COVID-19 samples from the United States, Italy and Spain. From T cells, B-cell-depleted T cells, or PBMCs came the material, which was cDNA or gDNA.

V dropped 9 bases and J dropped 4; count of bases not matched to a gene: 7. Germline CDR1 is KGHDR and CDR2 is SFDVKD. CDR3 length equals 13 residues. Under the authors' procedure: Scientists estimated how many nucleated cells there were by amplifying reference gene primers. Here immunoSEQ multiplex PCR was the method, and the copy in TCRdb shows in-frame clones only, minus some. That table furnishes V, J and clone size, whereas the DNA furnished D and trimming. Among 150,000 to 200,000 clones, about 86% were seen once, and the ten largest hold approximately 7%. The sequence came from a man aged 45 to 65 with active or convalescent COVID-19. The sample taken for sequencing was peripheral blood. The chain carries TRBV24-1 and TRBJ1-1; 7 bases fit TRBD1. The CDR3 here is CATGQTGTTEAFF. CDR3 coding DNA: TGTGCCACCGGGCAGACAGGGACCACTGAAGCTTTCTTT.